What follows describes a single T cell receptor beta chain. Its target is not known. Germline-derived CDR1 and CDR2 are MNHEY and SMNVEV (reference sequence). CDR3 length: 17 amino acids. After removal of 1 base from V and 4 bases from J, the junction contained 7 bases not matched to a gene. This record belongs to a study of T cell repertoires in cytomegalovirus infection. Turning to the study itself: CMV epitopes, recently identified HLA-C-restricted and well-studied HLA-B-restricted, were used. Public TCR beta signatures provided an indication of both CMV infection and a matching HLA type. Study-wide points: HLA-C-restricted TCR beta clonotypes specific for CMV led the ex vivo response. People with CMV and the relevant HLA were identified by cumulative public TCR beta family frequency.

TCRdb ran MiXCR on the reads and lists one entry per CDR3 protein. The repertoire holds under 150,000 distinct CDR3 sequences, with 30% as singletons. This chain uses TRBV27 with TRBJ2-1; 10 positions agree with TRBD2. The sample here was CD8+ T cells from cultured PBMCs, taken from culture after CMV antigen stimulation. The source of this sequence is a human donor in good health (CMV status not recorded). Some clones in this sample may be carry-over from other donors' samples. CDR3 sequence (DNA): TGTGCCAGCAGTTTATACTCAAGCGGGGGGGGATACAATGAGCAGTTCTTC. Translating it yields CASSLYSSGGGYNEQFF.